This T cell receptor (beta chain) was recovered during a study of chemoradiotherapy in HPV16-positive cancers. Study-level findings and limits: Candidate HPV-specific clones and E7-related TCR motifs grew in tumor during treatment.

Profiled with immunoSEQ multiplex PCR; TCRdb holds only in-frame clones, not every one. The repertoire holds around 6,200 clones, with approximately 80% as singletons. This CDR3 has 14 amino acids. The germline V gene has CDR1 MNHNS and CDR2 SASEGT. Worth noting for this clone: No antigen is known for it. A junction boundary mismatches the germline segment, possibly from a read error.

This receptor was taken from a human donor with HPV-associated anogenital cancer. The sequences come from tumor tissue, collected from a patient who underwent chemoradiotherapy. This chain joins TRBV6-1 and TRBJ1-6; TRBD1 might be the D (5 bases). CDR3 in DNA: TGTGCCAGCGGGGCCGTCGAATCTAATTCATCCCTCCACTTT. Amino acids: CASGAVESNSSLHF.